The 32 T cell receptor beta chains presented below share a single source sample, sequenced in a study of cytomegalovirus exposure and HLA in healthy donors (dated by TCRdb to 2015 to 2018). Receptor amplification or capture employed the immunoSEQ multiplex PCR assay. For the multiplex PCR, a mixture combining 60 forward primers for TCR Vbeta segments and 13 reverse primers for TCR Jbeta segments was used. The clones in this table, taken by TCRdb from immuneACCESS, are in-frame only. Not every clone is retained; where verified, under half of the shortfall comes from an unresolved V gene, and the cause of the rest is unknown. The table for this sample shows around 120,000 clones. The ten largest clonotypes hold 0.45% to 0.6% of the sample. Specimen: PBMCs. These TCRs come from a man in his fifties in good health and CMV-seronegative.

The rearrangement uses TRBV19 and TRBJ1-1, with TRBD1 identical over 8 bases. The V gene's germline CDR1 is LNHDA and CDR2 SQIVND (reference sequence). J gave up 4 bases and V 6 bases, and 7 bases lay outside the gene matches. The CDR3 has 14 amino acids. CDR3 in DNA: TGTGCCAGTAGGCAGACAGGGGAAATCACTGAAGCTTTCTTT. Its translation is CASRQTGEITEAFF. Looking up the rest from reference TRBV19 and TRBJ1-1 gives the full variable domain: DGGITQSPKYLFRKEGQNVTLSCEQNLNHDAMYWYRQDPGQGLRLIYYSQIVNDFQKGDIAEGYSVSREKKESFPLTVTSAQKNPTAFYLCASRQTGEITEAFFGQGTRLTVV.

The chain has TRBV5-4 and TRBJ2-5, with 9 bases lining up with TRBD1. Germline V gene sequence: CDR1 SGHNT, CDR2 YYREEE (reference sequence). The V and J ends lost 5 bases and 3 bases, in that order; junction bases with no gene match: 2. This CDR3 has 13 residues. The CDR3 loop is CASSRDREETQYF. The CDR3 coding sequence is TGTGCCAGCAGTAGGGACAGGGAAGAGACCCAGTACTTC. Looking up the rest from reference TRBV5-4 and TRBJ2-5 gives the full variable domain: ETGVTQSPTHLIKTRGQQVTLRCSSQSGHNTVSWYQQALGQGPQFIFQYYREEENGRGNFPPRFSGLQFPNYSSELNVNALELDDSALYLCASSRDREETQYFGPGTRLLVL.

The chain is built from TRBV5-1 and TRBJ2-5; no firm D call. CDR3 length: 12 amino acids. Germline loops: CDR1 SGHRS, CDR2 YFSETQ. V was shortened by 2 bases and J by 5 bases, with 7 bases between the two germline ends. In DNA form, the CDR3 reads TGCGCCAGCAGCTTAACTTGGGAGACCCAGTACTTC. It encodes CASSLTWETQYF. Full variable domain (outside the CDR3, taken from reference TRBV5-1 and TRBJ2-5): KAGVTQTPRYLIKTRGQQVTLSCSPISGHRSVSWYQQTPGQGLQFLFEYFSETQRNKGNFPGRFSGRQFSNSRSEMNVSTLELGDSALYLCASSLTWETQYFGPGTRLLVL.

The chain employs TRBV5-5 and TRBJ1-5, with 7 bases that match TRBD1. With V trimmed by 4 bases and J by 4 bases, 5 bases remained unmatched. The germline CDR1 and CDR2 sequences are SGHKS and YYEKEE (reference sequence). The CDR3 length is 14 residues. DNA for the CDR3: TGTGCCAGCAGCCGGACAGGTTCGAATCAGCCCCAGCATTTT. Amino acids: CASSRTGSNQPQHF.

The rearrangement links TRBV4-1 to TRBJ1-5, with 8 bases matching TRBD1. After removal of 4 bases from V and 4 bases from J, the junction contained 6 bases not matched to a gene. There are 15 residues in the CDR3. Germline lookup yields CDR1 MGHRA and CDR2 YSYEKL. The CDR3 reads CASSPPDRGNQPQHF. Written as DNA, the CDR3 is TGCGCCAGCAGCCCTCCCGACAGGGGTAATCAGCCCCAGCATTTT.

The chain carries TRBV25-1 and TRBJ2-7; D might be TRBD2 (6 bases). The germline gives CDR1 MGHDK, CDR2 SYGVNS. CDR3 length equals 14 residues. V was pared by 6 bases and J by 3 bases, with 15 bases between. The CDR3 sequence: CASSGRGDFYEQYF. DNA of the CDR3: TGTGCCAGCAGCGGGCGGGGAGATTTCTACGAGCAGTACTTC.

V is TRBV5-6 and J is TRBJ2-2; a weak D match, TRBD1 (5 bases). The CDR3 is 15 amino acids. Deletions cut 2 bases from V and 3 bases from J, with 11 bases between. Germline CDR1 SGHDT, CDR2 YYEEEE. The CDR3 spells CASSFSGHYTGELFF. The CDR3 nucleotides are TGTGCCAGCAGCTTTTCAGGACACTACACCGGGGAGCTGTTTTTT.

The V and J genes are TRBV21-1 and TRBJ2-7; the D call in the table, TRBD1, was not verified against the DNA. TRBV21-1 is flagged as a pseudogene. The CDR3 is 16 residues long. The CDR3 nucleotides read TGTGCCAGCAGTCCCCTCCCGGACAGGGCCCCCCACGAGCAGTACTTC. Its protein product is CASSPLPDRAPHEQYF.

The V and J genes are TRBV5-1 and TRBJ1-6; D may be TRBD1 (5 bases). CDR1 and CDR2 from the germline V gene are SGHRS and YFSETQ. The CDR3 runs 16 residues. V lost 2 bases and J lost 6, with 15 bases in between. CDR3 residues: CASSFQGLPTNSPLHF. The CDR3 DNA reads TGCGCCAGCAGCTTTCAGGGATTACCGACTAATTCACCCCTCCACTTT. The complete variable domain, with remaining parts taken from reference TRBV5-1 and TRBJ1-6, reads KAGVTQTPRYLIKTRGQQVTLSCSPISGHRSVSWYQQTPGQGLQFLFEYFSETQRNKGNFPGRFSGRQFSNSRSEMNVSTLELGDSALYLCASSFQGLPTNSPLHFGNGTRLTVT.

The genes are TRBV4-2 and TRBJ1-4; D ambiguous. The CDR3 covers 15 residues. The germline V and J ends were trimmed by 1 base and 2 bases, with 8 bases remaining between them. CDR1 LGHNA and CDR2 YNFKEQ come from the germline V gene. CDR3 coding DNA: TGTGCCAGCAGCCAAGTCAGATCGACTAATGAAAAACTGTTTTTT. Protein sequence: CASSQVRSTNEKLFF.

The V call is TRBV4-3, the J call TRBJ2-3; 7 nucleotides align to TRBD2. CDR3 length: 17 amino acids. The trim removed 1 base at V and 1 base at J, leaving 8 bases unmatched. CDR1 and CDR2 from the germline V gene are LGHNA and YSLEER. CDR3 loop: CASSQGLGGAGTDTQYF. CDR3 DNA: TGCGCCAGCAGCCAAGGTTTGGGAGGGGCCGGCACAGATACGCAGTATTTT.

The CDR3 loop is CASSLSQNYGYTF. As DNA, the CDR3 is TGTGCCAGCAGCTTAAGTCAGAACTATGGCTACACCTTC. The rearrangement joins TRBV5-4 to TRBJ1-2; no firm D call. This CDR3 is built from 13 residues. In germline, CDR1 is SGHNT, CDR2 YYREEE (reference sequence). V lost 2 bases and J lost 2, with 7 bases in between.

The chain combines TRBV6-1 with TRBJ1-3, with 7 nucleotides matching TRBD1. This CDR3 spans 14 amino acids. In germline, CDR1 is MNHNS, CDR2 SASEGT. With 7 bases clipped from V and 1 base from J, the junction kept 4 bases outside the gene matches. CDR3 amino acids: CASNPDRSGNTIYF. The CDR3 DNA sequence: TGTGCCAGCAACCCGGACAGGTCTGGAAACACCATATATTTT.

The chain joins TRBV9 to TRBJ2-2; 14 nucleotides line up with TRBD2. V was clipped by 4 bases and J by 7 bases; unmatched bases: 6. The CDR3 totals 16 residues. Germline V lookup: CDR1 SGDLS, CDR2 YYNGEE. The CDR3 sequence: CASSPGTSGGDGELFF. The CDR3 DNA reads as TGTGCCAGCAGCCCCGGGACTAGCGGGGGAGACGGGGAGCTGTTTTTT. The whole variable domain, remainder taken from reference TRBV9 and TRBJ2-2, is DSGVTQTPKHLITATGQRVTLRCSPRSGDLSVYWYQQSLDQGLQFLIQYYNGEERAKGNILERFSAQQFPDLHSELNLSSLELGDSALYFCASSPGTSGGDGELFFGEGSRLTVL.

The V and J genes are TRBV18 and TRBJ1-1, with a weak D call TRBD1 (6 bases). The CDR3 length is 14 residues. The germline V and J ends were trimmed by 6 bases and 1 base, with 12 bases remaining between them. Germline values: CDR1 KGHSH, CDR2 LQKENI. DNA for the CDR3: TGTGCCAGCTCCCGCTGGACAGAGAACACTGAAGCTTTCTTT. Protein sequence: CASSRWTENTEAFF.

V gene TRBV19 combines with J gene TRBJ1-4, with D perhaps matching TRBD1 (5 bases). With 5 bases removed from V and 4 bases from J, the gap between germline ends came to 17 bases. CDR3 length equals 16 residues. Germline loops: CDR1 LNHDA, CDR2 SQIVND (reference sequence). In DNA, the CDR3 is TGTGCCAGTAGTGGTTCAGGGTTGGGCGGTAATGAAAAACTGTTTTTT. This translates into CASSGSGLGGNEKLFF.

The V and J genes are TRBV6-5 and TRBJ2-3; 7 nucleotides line up with TRBD2. Trimming removed 5 bases from V and 6 bases from J; junction bases left unmatched: 11. Germline V CDR1 and CDR2: MNHEY, SVGAGI. CDR3 length: 15 residues. The CDR3 sequence: CASSAWEQGGDTQYF. For the CDR3, the DNA is TGTGCCAGCAGTGCGTGGGAGCAGGGAGGGGATACGCAGTATTTT.

V and J are TRBV11-3 and TRBJ2-7, with no clear D. With 4 bases removed from V and 0 bases from J, the gap between germline ends came to 13 bases. Germline CDR1 is SGHNT and CDR2 is YENEEA. The CDR3 is made up of 15 amino acids. The CDR3 protein is CASSYLERSSYEQYF. CDR3 nucleotide sequence: TGTGCCAGCAGCTACCTTGAAAGGAGCTCCTACGAGCAGTACTTC. The full variable domain, its missing parts supplied by reference TRBV11-3 and TRBJ2-7, is EAGVVQSPRYKIIEKKQPVAFWCNPISGHNTLYWYLQNLGQGPELLIRYENEEAVDDSQLPKDRFSAERLKGVDSTLKIQPAELGDSAVYLCASSYLERSSYEQYFGPGTRLTVT.

Comment on this clone: Mismatch with germline at one junction end may stem from a read error. In DNA form, the CDR3 reads TGTGCCGGCAGGGAACAGGGAGTCGGGCCCTACGAGCAGTACTTC. Amino acid sequence: CAGREQGVGPYEQYF. The chain recombines TRBV27 with TRBJ2-7; D might be TRBD1 (6 bases). This CDR3 region has 15 residues. Germline loops: CDR1 MNHEY, CDR2 SMNVEV (reference sequence).

The chain couples TRBV15 to TRBJ2-1, with D possibly matching TRBD2 (5 bases). The V gene's germline CDR1 is LNHNV and CDR2 YYDKDF (reference sequence). The germline V and J ends were trimmed by 2 bases and 4 bases, with 12 bases remaining between them. The CDR3 contains 15 residues. CDR3 in DNA: TGTGCCACCAGCAGACCCTCCCGGGGTTACAATGAGCAGTTCTTC. This encodes CATSRPSRGYNEQFF.

V and J are TRBV7-9 and TRBJ1-4, with 7 bases fitting TRBD1. This CDR3 region has 15 residues. V lost 5 bases, J lost 5 bases, and 8 bases stayed unmatched. CDR1 and CDR2 (germline): SEHNR, FQNEAQ (reference sequence). The CDR3 spells CASSKTGMVNEKLFF. DNA for the CDR3: TGTGCCAGCAGCAAGACAGGGATGGTGAATGAAAAACTGTTTTTT.

The gene calls are TRBV15 and TRBJ1-1, with D tentatively TRBD1 (6 bases). From germline, CDR1 is LNHNV and CDR2 YYDKDF (reference sequence). The CDR3 sequence is 13 residues long. V gave up 1 base and J gave up 7 bases, with 10 bases separating them. CDR3 in DNA: TGTGCCACCAGCAGAGTGGCAGGGGATGAAGCTTTCTTT. It codes for CATSRVAGDEAFF.

The rearrangement joins TRBV6-5 to TRBJ1-1, with a weak D call TRBD1 (5 bases). The CDR3 runs 13 residues. Per the germline V gene, CDR1 is MNHEY and CDR2 is SVGAGI. V was clipped by 6 bases and J by 5 bases, with 13 bases between them. The CDR3 here is CASRWDRGTEAFF. CDR3 nucleotide sequence: TGTGCCAGCAGATGGGATCGGGGGACTGAAGCTTTCTTT.

In regard to this clone: One end of the junction is discordant with germline, which a read error may explain. The chain has TRBV27 and TRBJ1-4, with D possibly being TRBD1 (5 bases). This CDR3 has 16 amino acids. From germline, CDR1 is MNHEY and CDR2 SMNVEV (reference sequence). The CDR3 coding sequence is TGTGCCAGCAGTCTATCGCCCAGGACAAGGAATGAAAAACTGTTTTTT. It translates to CASSLSPRTRNEKLFF.

The chain links TRBV5-4 to TRBJ2-3; 9 bases agree with TRBD2. Germline loops: CDR1 SGHNT, CDR2 YYREEE (reference sequence). V was pared by 9 bases and J by 4 bases, with 12 bases of the junction left unmatched. The CDR3 is 15 residues long. The CDR3 DNA reads TGTGCCACTACCCCCGGGACTAGCCAATCAGATACGCAGTATTTT. It specifies CATTPGTSQSDTQYF.

The chain couples TRBV7-9 to TRBJ2-5; 8 nucleotides match TRBD1. V lost 6 bases to trimming and J lost 4 bases; unmatched junction nucleotides: 1. Germline V gives CDR1 SEHNR, CDR2 FQNEAQ (reference sequence). The CDR3 covers 12 residues. For the CDR3, the DNA is TGTGCCAGCAGGACAGGGGTAGAGACCCAGTACTTC. It encodes CASRTGVETQYF. Variable domain in full (rest from reference TRBV7-9 and TRBJ2-5): DTGVSQNPRHKITKRGQNVTFRCDPISEHNRLYWYRQTLGQGPEFLTYFQNEAQLEKSRLLSDRFSAERPKGSFSTLEIQRTEQGDSAMYLCASRTGVETQYFGPGTRLLVL.

This sequence joins TRBV7-2 and TRBJ2-3, with 14 positions matching TRBD2. Germline trimming cut 1 base from V and 5 bases from J; bases unmatched to any gene: 5. Germline V lookup: CDR1 SGHTA, CDR2 FQGNSA. There are 17 residues in the CDR3. The CDR3 spells CASSLVRLAGGQDTQYF. In nucleotides, the CDR3 is TGTGCCAGCAGCTTAGTACGACTAGCGGGGGGGCAAGATACGCAGTATTTT.

The chain uses TRBV9 and TRBJ2-5; 10 bases are a match to TRBD2. The length of the CDR3 is 16 residues. CDR1 is SGDLS and CDR2 is YYNGEE in the germline V gene. V gave up 1 base and J gave up 0 bases; unmatched junction bases: 3. CDR3 residues: CASSVLAGVYQETQYF. CDR3 bases: TGTGCCAGCAGCGTACTAGCGGGAGTTTACCAAGAGACCCAGTACTTC.

The chain couples TRBV7-2 to TRBJ1-2; TRBD1 matches at 8 bases. The CDR3 spans 15 residues. From germline, CDR1 is SGHTA and CDR2 FQGNSA. Trimming removed 1 base from V and 3 bases from J; junction bases left unmatched: 4. CDR3 loop: CASSLDRGYDYGYTF. The DNA for the CDR3 is TGTGCCAGCAGCTTAGACAGGGGGTACGACTATGGCTACACCTTC.

This rearrangement joins TRBV7-8 to TRBJ1-5; no clear D. V lost 2 bases and J 7 bases, leaving 12 bases between the germline ends. Per germline, CDR1 SGHVS and CDR2 FQNEAQ. CDR3 size: 14 residues. The CDR3 loop reads CASSLSWQEQPQHF. Written as DNA, the CDR3 is TGTGCCAGCAGCTTAAGTTGGCAGGAACAGCCCCAGCATTTT.

This sequence joins TRBV7-6 and TRBJ2-7; 9 bases agree with TRBD1. The CDR3 has 14 amino acids. Germline CDR1 SGHVS, CDR2 FNYEAQ. Trimming took 1 base from V and 6 from J; bases not matched to a gene: 4. The CDR3 coding sequence is TGTGCCAGCAGCTTAGGGGACAGGGACATCGAGCAGTACTTC. It codes for CASSLGDRDIEQYF. Looking up the rest from reference TRBV7-6 and TRBJ2-7 gives the full variable domain: GAGVSQSPRYKVTKRGQDVALRCDPISGHVSLYWYRQALGQGPEFLTYFNYEAQQDKSGLPNDRFSAERPEGSISTLTIQRTEQRDSAMYRCASSLGDRDIEQYFGPGTRLTVT.

The gene calls are TRBV6-5 and TRBJ1-5; D uncertain. Germline V lookup: CDR1 MNHEY, CDR2 SVGAGI. CDR3 size: 13 residues. The germline V and J ends were trimmed by 4 bases and 3 bases, with 7 bases remaining between them. The CDR3 here is CASSWALNQPQHF. CDR3 DNA: TGTGCCAGCAGTTGGGCCCTCAATCAGCCCCAGCATTTT.